Reported below is one T cell receptor beta chain. No antigen is known for it. Samples were taken at extremely preterm deliveries at roughly 22-28 weeks of gestation. Mothers with known HIV infection were excluded. The sample holds sorted live naive CD8+ CD45RA+CCR7+ T cells. Sorted naive CD8+ T cell numbers ranged ~17,000 to ~100,000. This record comes from a study of naive CD8 T cells in extremely preterm neonates. Overall study results and limits: Relative to older groups, preterm infants had shorter, less trimmed CDR3s with fewer N additions.

The protocol was immunoSEQ multiplex PCR, while the TCRdb copy is restricted to in-frame clones and leaves out a portion. The data show around 25,000 clones, around 88% seen once. This sequence originates from a boy who was born preterm. Material: naive CD8+ T cells from cord blood.

The CDR3 reads CASSSGLAGETQYF. The DNA for the CDR3 is TGTGCCAGCAGCTCGGGACTAGCGGGGGAGACCCAGTACTTC. This chain links TRBV13 with TRBJ2-5; TRBD2 agrees at 13 bases. Trimming removed 4 bases from V and 5 bases from J; junction bases left unmatched: 1. The CDR3 covers 14 residues. Looked up from germline, CDR1 is PRHDT and CDR2 is FYEKMQ (reference sequence).